This entry lists 9 T cell receptor beta chains sequenced from one sample in a study of T-cell memory formation after mild COVID-19 (dated by TCRdb to the early 2020s). To prepare the library, 5' RACE was applied. TCRdb records Illumina NovaSeq 6000 as the sequencer. TCRdb passed the public sequencing reads through fastp at Q25 and MiXCR, retaining productive beta sequences. CDR3 protein duplicates are merged, each entry listing the most common genes and DNA. For this sample the table gives 450,000 or so distinct CDR3 sequences, of which about 19% were detected only once. The ten biggest clones cover 8.4% of the sample. The sequenced sample consisted of PBMCs or a T cell subset sorted from them (not recorded which). The origin of the receptors is an adult woman who had mild COVID-19 (a few samples of this study predate the infection). The sample titles of this study are shuffled in the database, so cell type and time point are left out; the donor was told from shared clones.

CDR3 residues: CASSSGRHSTDTQYF. The CDR3, as DNA: TGTGCCAGTAGTAGCGGACGGCATAGCACAGATACGCAGTATTTT. The gene calls are TRBV19 and TRBJ2-3; no firm D call. The CDR3 extends over 15 amino acids. CDR1 LNHDA and CDR2 SQIVND come from the germline V gene (reference sequence). V shed 4 bases and J shed 0 bases, with 11 bases lying between them.

This clonotype has more than one count but fewer than ten. The J gene is TRBJ2-1, the V gene TRBV24-1, with D perhaps matching TRBD1 (5 bases). Trimming removed 9 bases at V and 7 bases at J, with 12 bases between. The CDR3 totals 12 residues. Germline V lookup: CDR1 KGHDR, CDR2 SFDVKD. The CDR3 region is CATSSYRNEQFF. The CDR3 nucleotides read TGTGCCACCTCATCCTACAGGAATGAGCAGTTCTTC.

This sequence joins TRBV4-1 and TRBJ1-1; D is unresolved. V gave up 1 base and J gave up 4 bases, with 10 bases separating them. The CDR3 runs 14 residues. Germline V CDR1 and CDR2: MGHRA, YSYEKL. In DNA form, the CDR3 reads TGCGCCAGCAGCCAAGTGAGAGGATTCACTGAAGCTTTCTTT. Translating gives CASSQVRGFTEAFF.

The J gene is TRBJ2-5, the V gene TRBV4-1; 11 bases agree with TRBD2. Germline loops: CDR1 MGHRA, CDR2 YSYEKL. The CDR3 extends over 15 amino acids. V dropped 6 bases and J dropped 2; count of bases not matched to a gene: 5. The CDR3 DNA reads TGCGCCAGCAGGTCGGGACTAGCGGTTCAAGAGACCCAGTACTTC. Its translation is CASRSGLAVQETQYF.

This clonotype appeared a few times. This chain joins TRBV3-1 and TRBJ2-7; D is possibly TRBD1 or TRBD2 (5 bases each). The CDR3 covers 13 residues. V gave up 4 bases and J gave up 6 bases, with 13 bases separating them. The germline V gene encodes CDR1 LGHDT and CDR2 YNNKEL (reference sequence). The CDR3 spells CASSPMGVLEQYF. CDR3 nucleotide sequence: TGTGCCAGCAGCCCGATGGGGGTTCTCGAGCAGTACTTC.

In its sample, this clonotype was seen once. This chain connects TRBV10-3 to TRBJ1-5, with D possibly matching TRBD1 (5 bases). Trimming stripped 0 bases from V and 3 bases from J, with 12 bases between. CDR3 length: 16 amino acids. Germline-derived CDR1 and CDR2 are ENHRY and SYGVKD. For the CDR3, the DNA is TGTGCCATCAGTGAGTCGGGGGTCGGCGACAATCAGCCCCAGCATTTT. Translated: CAISESGVGDNQPQHF.

This clonotype appeared a few times. The rearrangement joins TRBV14 to TRBJ2-6; a weak D match, TRBD1 (6 bases). The V gene lost 4 bases and the J gene lost 0 bases, with 10 bases spanning the gap. The CDR3 runs to 16 residues. Germline CDR1 SGHDN, CDR2 FVKESK. The DNA for the CDR3 is TGTGCCAGCAGCCCAGGGACAACCTCTGGGGCCAACGTCCTGACTTTC. Translation: CASSPGTTSGANVLTF.

V gene TRBV5-1 combines with J gene TRBJ2-7, with 7 bases identical to TRBD2. The ends lost 4 bases at V and 2 bases at J; junction bases unmatched: 6. CDR3 length: 14 residues. The germline gives CDR1 SGHRS, CDR2 YFSETQ. The CDR3 region has the DNA TGCGCCAGCAGCCTCTGGGAGGGGACCTACGAGCAGTACTTC. Translating it yields CASSLWEGTYEQYF.

The chain recombines TRBV30 with TRBJ2-5; 10 nucleotides match TRBD2. Losses at the gene ends were 0 bases for V and 1 base for J; bases not matched to a gene: 8. There are 17 residues in the CDR3. Germline CDR1 reads GTSNPN; CDR2 reads SVGIG (reference sequence). This chain's CDR3 is CAWSVLRTSGIQETQYF. The CDR3 DNA reads as TGTGCCTGGAGTGTACTCCGGACTAGCGGAATCCAAGAGACCCAGTACTTC.